This T cell receptor beta chain was observed in a study of cytomegalovirus exposure and HLA in healthy donors. Primers included in the PCR were 60 Vbeta and 13 Jbeta primers. The method was immunoSEQ multiplex PCR; TCRdb's version includes in-frame clones alone and lacks a portion of them. This repertoire shows about 220,000 clones, about 80% found once; its top ten account for roughly 6%. Trimming left V 4 bases short and J 2 bases short, with 17 bases between. The germline V gene has CDR1 SGHNT and CDR2 YYREEE (reference sequence). The CDR3 consists of 16 residues. The sample holds one count of this clone. No antigen is known for it. General study findings and limits: A missense variant in DCLRE1C was later tied to TCR beta V- and J-gene trimming.

The rearrangement joins TRBV5-4 to TRBJ2-3, with D maybe TRBD2 (5 bases). Sequencing was performed on PBMCs. The sequence derives from a man in his forties or fifties in good health and CMV-seropositive. As DNA, the CDR3 is TGTGCCAGCAGCCCTGCTCAGCGGCTAGTCACAGATACGCAGTATTTT. It codes for CASSPAQRLVTDTQYF.